This TCR beta chain was found in a study of cytotoxic CD8 clonotypes in ibrutinib-treated CLL. V gave up 1 base and J gave up 9 bases, with 10 bases separating them. CDR3 length: 12 amino acids. From germline, CDR1 is MNHNS and CDR2 SASEGT. From cryopreserved PBMCs came 2 to 2.5 micrograms of genomic DNA used for TCR beta libraries. This table comes from immunoSEQ multiplex PCR, and its TCRdb copy is limited to in-frame clones, with some not included. The sample yields hundreds of thousands of clones, 60% to 80% seen once. The V gene is TRBV6-1, the J gene TRBJ2-7; no clear D gene. The source is a human donor with chronic lymphocytic leukemia. The sequenced sample was PBMCs, obtained after 36 months of ibrutinib treatment. CDR3 bases: TGTGCCAGCAGTGAAGAAGGCTTCGGGCAGTACTTC. It codes for CASSEEGFGQYF.